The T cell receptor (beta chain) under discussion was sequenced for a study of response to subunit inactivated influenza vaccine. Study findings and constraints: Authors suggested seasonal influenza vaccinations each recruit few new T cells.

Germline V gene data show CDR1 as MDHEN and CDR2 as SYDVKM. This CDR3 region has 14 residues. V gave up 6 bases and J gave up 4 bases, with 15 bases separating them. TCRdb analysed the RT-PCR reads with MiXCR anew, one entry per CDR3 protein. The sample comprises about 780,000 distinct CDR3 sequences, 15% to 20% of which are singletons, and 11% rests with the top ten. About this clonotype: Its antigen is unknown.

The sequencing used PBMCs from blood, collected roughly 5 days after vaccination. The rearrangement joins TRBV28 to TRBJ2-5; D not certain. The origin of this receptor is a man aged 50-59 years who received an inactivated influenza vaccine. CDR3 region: CASSSPLEAETQYF. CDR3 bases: TGTGCCAGCAGCTCCCCTTTGGAAGCAGAGACCCAGTACTTC.